This T cell receptor (beta chain) was documented in a study of blood T cell repertoires in COVID-19. Overall study context: The analysed material was cDNA or gDNA that came from T cells, B-cell-depleted T cells, or PBMCs.

Per the original data handling: Counts of nucleated cells, estimated from reference gene primer amplification, were obtained. Clones were read by immunoSEQ multiplex PCR, and TCRdb kept only the in-frame ones, dropping some. V and J calls plus clone size are reproduced from that table; the DNA served to infer D and trimming. The sample holds tens of thousands of clones; 89% are singletons and the top ten take 2.7%. The CDR3 consists of 13 residues. CDR1 is WSHSY, CDR2 SAAADI, per germline. Trimming removed 5 bases from V and 6 bases from J; junction bases left unmatched: 3. This receptor was identified in a man aged 50 to 60 with COVID-19, enrolled during active disease. The chain employs TRBV10-2 and TRBJ1-2; 10 positions agree with TRBD1. The sequencing sample was made of peripheral blood. The CDR3 region is CASSTGQGNGYTF. The DNA for the CDR3 is TGCGCCAGCAGTACGGGACAGGGGAATGGCTACACCTTC.